The next 24 T cell receptor beta chains were all read from a single sample in a study of T-cell reconstitution after alpha-beta-depleted transplantation in children (dated by TCRdb to about 2016). Read against the paper, the sample's treatment or condition label means: allogeneic hematopoietic cell transplantation with graft depleted of TCRalphabeta T cells and CD19 B cells. Library construction relied on PCR. TCRdb lists the instrument as Illumina HiSeq 2500. TCR library preparation used molecular barcoding, with unique molecular identifiers applied to normalize quantification of the TCRbeta repertoire. The public reads were run again by TCRdb, first through fastp at Q25 and then through MiXCR, and only productive beta chains were kept. CDR3 protein duplicates are merged, each entry listing the most common genes and DNA. This sample holds about 580,000 distinct CDR3 sequences; more than 20% were observed only once. Jointly, the top ten make up about 14% of the sample.

The sample in question was PBMCs, mostly from graft donor cells, obtained 360 days after TCRalphabeta/CD19-depleted stem cell transplant. The receptors derive from a boy less than two years old who had a stem cell transplant for acute myeloid leukemia, so the T cells may come from the graft donor.

This clonotype showed up many times. V gene TRBV4-2 combines with J gene TRBJ2-1; D may be TRBD1 (6 bases). Germline CDR1 LGHNA, CDR2 YNFKEQ. This CDR3 has 16 residues. The germline V and J ends were trimmed by 1 base and 8 bases, with 18 bases remaining between them. The CDR3 sequence: CASSQGGRGRLDEQFF. The DNA of the CDR3 is TGTGCCAGCAGCCAAGGCGGCAGGGGTAGACTCGATGAGCAGTTCTTC.

The chain links TRBV24-1 to TRBJ2-7, with D maybe TRBD1 (5 bases). The V and J ends lost 2 bases and 6 bases respectively, with 7 bases between them. The CDR3 is made up of 12 amino acids. Germline lookup yields CDR1 KGHDR and CDR2 SFDVKD. The CDR3, as DNA: TGTGCCACCAGTGATTCGGACACCGAGCAGTACTTC. This codes for CATSDSDTEQYF.

In its sample, this clonotype was seen a few times. The chain uses TRBV20-1 and TRBJ2-4; TRBD1 aligns across 7 bases. The CDR3 length is 14 residues. Germline CDR1 DFQATT, CDR2 SNEGSKA (reference sequence). The junction had 10 bases not matched to a gene; V was cut back by 5 bases and J by 6 bases. The CDR3: CSASLNRGGNIQYF. CDR3 DNA sequence: TGCAGTGCTTCCCTTAACAGGGGTGGAAACATTCAGTACTTC.

Ten or more counts support this clonotype. CDR3 in amino acids: CASRLSGGAGEQFF. As DNA, the CDR3 is TGCGCCAGCAGACTGAGCGGGGGGGCCGGGGAGCAGTTCTTC. The V and J genes are TRBV5-1 and TRBJ2-1; 10 bases line up with TRBD2. J lost 10 bases, V lost 5 bases, and 9 bases had no gene match. CDR1 and CDR2 from the germline V gene are SGHRS and YFSETQ. The CDR3 contains 14 residues.

The V gene is TRBV5-6, the J gene TRBJ2-2; D gene ambiguous. This CDR3 has 14 residues. Trimming took 0 bases from V and 4 from J, leaving 7 bases between them. Germline loops: CDR1 SGHDT, CDR2 YYEEEE. The CDR3 loop is CASSLDPVTGELFF. CDR3 bases: TGTGCCAGCAGCTTGGATCCTGTCACCGGGGAGCTGTTTTTT.

The rearrangement links TRBV5-6 to TRBJ1-1; perhaps TRBD1 as D (6 bases). CDR1 and CDR2 from the germline V gene are SGHDT and YYEEEE. The CDR3 has 16 amino acids. V was trimmed by 2 bases and J by 4 bases, leaving 18 bases between them. The CDR3 bases are TGTGCCAGCAGCTTCGTTCTTACCCAAGGGGGCACTGAAGCTTTCTTT. Its translation is CASSFVLTQGGTEAFF.

This clonotype was found a few times. V usage is TRBV6-5 and J usage is TRBJ2-5; a possible D gene is TRBD1 (5 bases). Trimming shortened V by 0 bases and J by 5 bases, and 13 bases separated the two germline ends. The germline gives CDR1 MNHEY, CDR2 SVGAGI. This CDR3 is 15 amino acids long. The CDR3 nucleotides are TGTGCCAGCAGTTACTCAAGGGGCGCAGGGGAGACCCAGTACTTC. This encodes CASSYSRGAGETQYF.

The V gene is TRBV7-6, the J gene TRBJ2-7; TRBD2 agrees at 13 bases. Trimming cost V 3 bases and J 7 bases; bases outside gene matches: 9. The CDR3 loop spans 16 amino acids. CDR1 and CDR2 (germline): SGHVS, FNYEAQ. The CDR3 spells CASSLRLAGGSQEQYF. The CDR3 coding sequence is TGTGCCAGCAGCTTGAGACTAGCGGGGGGTTCGCAGGAGCAGTACTTC.

V gene TRBV12-3 or TRBV12-4 combines with J gene TRBJ2-2; a possible D gene is TRBD1 (6 bases). The V gene lost 6 bases and the J gene lost 7 bases, with 18 bases spanning the gap. This CDR3 region has 15 residues. CDR3 DNA sequence: TGTGCCAGCAGCAGGGCGGCAGGGGTATACGGGGAGCTGTTTTTT. Amino acids: CASSRAAGVYGELFF.

This chain connects TRBV6-5 to TRBJ2-7, with 7 bases lining up with TRBD2. The CDR3 covers 16 residues. Germline CDR1 reads MNHEY; CDR2 reads SVGAGI. V lost 0 bases and J lost 0; bases outside the gene matches: 5. This CDR3 reads CASSYSRLAASYEQYF. The CDR3 DNA follows: TGTGCCAGCAGTTACTCGCGTCTAGCGGCCTCCTACGAGCAGTACTTC.

V is TRBV12-3 or TRBV12-4 and J is TRBJ2-7, with a tentative D call TRBD2 (5 bases). V shed 3 bases and J shed 4 bases, with 7 bases lying between them. There are 12 residues in the CDR3. The DNA for the CDR3 is TGTGCCAGCAGTTTTGGGAGATACGAGCAGTACTTC. Protein: CASSFGRYEQYF.

The V and J genes are TRBV13 and TRBJ2-7, with 9 bases aligning to TRBD2. In germline, CDR1 is PRHDT, CDR2 FYEKMQ (reference sequence). V dropped 2 bases and J dropped 4; count of bases not matched to a gene: 9. The CDR3 is 16 amino acids. This CDR3 reads CASSLLSSGGNYEQYF. CDR3 bases: TGTGCCAGCAGCTTACTCTCCAGCGGGGGGAATTACGAGCAGTACTTC.

This chain connects TRBV12-3 or TRBV12-4 to TRBJ2-7; TRBD2 agrees at 8 bases. The junction had 7 bases not matched to a gene; V was cut back by 7 bases and J by 2 bases. The CDR3 covers 14 residues. CDR3 region: CASNPGGPTYEQYF. The CDR3 coding sequence is TGTGCCAGCAACCCGGGGGGGCCTACCTACGAGCAGTACTTC.

This clonotype was recorded a few times. The chain uses TRBV6-1 and TRBJ2-1, with D perhaps TRBD1 (6 bases). Trimming left V 6 bases short and J 3 bases short, with 9 bases between. Germline CDR1 MNHNS, CDR2 SASEGT. The CDR3 runs 13 residues. Written as DNA, the CDR3 is TGTGCCAGCAGAATGACAGGCTACAATGAGCAGTTCTTC. Protein product: CASRMTGYNEQFF.

In its sample, this clonotype was seen a few times. The chain has TRBV20-1 and TRBJ2-3; unclear D gene. Deletions cut 4 bases from V and 4 bases from J, with 3 bases between. From germline, CDR1 is DFQATT and CDR2 SNEGSKA (reference sequence). CDR3 size: 10 residues. The CDR3 loop is CSAIPDTQYF. DNA of the CDR3: TGCAGTGCTATTCCAGATACGCAGTATTTT.

This sequence joins TRBV7-6 and TRBJ2-5; D is perhaps TRBD1 (6 bases). The germline CDR1 and CDR2 sequences are SGHVS and FNYEAQ. This CDR3 is built from 16 residues. The ends were cut back, 2 bases at V and 3 bases at J, with 16 bases in the middle. The CDR3 coding sequence is TGTGCCAGCAGCTTAATCTGGGGGCAGAAAGAAGAGACCCAGTACTTC. As protein: CASSLIWGQKEETQYF.

CDR3: CASSYFSGGRPPDTQYF. The DNA for the CDR3 is TGTGCCAGCAGCTACTTTAGCGGGGGGCGACCCCCAGATACGCAGTATTTT. The chain is built from TRBV9 and TRBJ2-3, with 10 bases matching TRBD2. The CDR3 contains 17 residues. The germline CDR1 and CDR2 sequences are SGDLS and YYNGEE. V dropped 4 bases and J dropped 4; count of bases not matched to a gene: 12.

The gene calls are TRBV20-1 and TRBJ2-3; TRBD1 matches 7 bases. Germline V gene lookup returns CDR1 DFQATT and CDR2 SNEGSKA (reference sequence). V trimming: 5 bases; J trimming: 3 bases; junction bases outside the gene matches: 17. The CDR3 is 17 residues long. CDR3 sequence: CSAGADSRLTGTDTQYF. The CDR3 DNA reads as TGCAGTGCTGGAGCTGATAGTCGGTTGACAGGGACAGATACGCAGTATTTT.

This clonotype was counted a few times. This rearrangement joins TRBV12-3 or TRBV12-4 to TRBJ1-5; D is uncertain. The CDR3 is 13 residues long. Trimming took 4 bases from V and 7 from J, leaving 11 bases between them. The CDR3 spells CASSSQTPQPQHF. The CDR3 coding sequence is TGTGCCAGCAGTTCCCAAACACCCCAGCCCCAGCATTTT.

This clonotype was observed many times. The CDR3 bases are TGTGCCAGCAGCTTAACAGGGATTACCGGGGAGCTGTTTTTT. Translating it yields CASSLTGITGELFF. This chain links TRBV7-9 with TRBJ2-2; D possibly corresponds to TRBD1 (6 bases). The V gene lost 2 bases and the J gene lost 5 bases, with 9 bases spanning the gap. The CDR3 contains 14 residues. Germline loops: CDR1 SEHNR, CDR2 FQNEAQ (reference sequence). The variable domain in full, completed from reference TRBV7-9 and TRBJ2-2, reads DTGVSQNPRHKITKRGQNVTFRCDPISEHNRLYWYRQTLGQGPEFLTYFQNEAQLEKSRLLSDRFSAERPKGSFSTLEIQRTEQGDSAMYLCASSLTGITGELFFGEGSRLTVL.

This rearrangement joins TRBV20-1 to TRBJ2-5; 9 nucleotides line up with TRBD1. J gave up 4 bases and V 6 bases, and 9 bases lay outside the gene matches. Germline assignment: CDR1 DFQATT and CDR2 SNEGSKA (reference sequence). The CDR3 runs to 14 residues. CDR3 DNA: TGCAGTGCCCGCCGACAGGGGGTCGGAGAGACCCAGTACTTC. Amino acids: CSARRQGVGETQYF.

The chain combines TRBV20-1 with TRBJ2-5, with TRBD2 matching 8 bases. The CDR3 is made up of 14 amino acids. Germline V gives CDR1 DFQATT, CDR2 SNEGSKA (reference sequence). The V segment lost 5 bases and the J segment 4 bases; nucleotides outside the gene matches: 9. This CDR3 reads CSAGSGGSGETQYF. CDR3 coding DNA: TGCAGTGCTGGCAGCGGGGGATCAGGAGAGACCCAGTACTTC.

The rearrangement uses TRBV20-1 and TRBJ2-1; 8 positions match TRBD2. The CDR3 contains 17 residues. The junction had 13 bases not matched to a gene; V was cut back by 2 bases and J by 4 bases. Germline-derived CDR1 and CDR2 are DFQATT and SNEGSKA (reference sequence). The CDR3 nucleotides read TGCAGTGCTAGAAGAGGTGCGGAACTAGCGGTTTACAATGAGCAGTTCTTC. Translated: CSARRGAELAVYNEQFF.

This chain links TRBV29-1 with TRBJ2-3; 7 bases fit TRBD1. Germline CDR1 and CDR2: SQVTM and ANQGSEA. The CDR3 has 15 amino acids. V was pared by 4 bases and J by 3 bases, with 10 bases of the junction left unmatched. As DNA, the CDR3 is TGCAGCGTTGCATCGCAGGGGGAGCGGACAGATACGCAGTATTTT. Its translation is CSVASQGERTDTQYF.